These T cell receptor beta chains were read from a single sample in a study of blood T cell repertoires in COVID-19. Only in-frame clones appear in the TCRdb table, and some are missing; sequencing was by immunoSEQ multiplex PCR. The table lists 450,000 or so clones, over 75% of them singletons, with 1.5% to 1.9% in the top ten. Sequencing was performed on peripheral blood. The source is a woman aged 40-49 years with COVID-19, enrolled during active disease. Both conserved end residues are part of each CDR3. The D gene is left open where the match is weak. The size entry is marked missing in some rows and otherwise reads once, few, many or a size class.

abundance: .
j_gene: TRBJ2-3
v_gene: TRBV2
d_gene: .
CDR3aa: CASSELHGTQYF
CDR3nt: TGTGCCAGCAGTGAACTGCACGGTACGCAGTATTTT

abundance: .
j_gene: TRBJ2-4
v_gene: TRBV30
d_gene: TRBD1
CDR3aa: CAWSVGGAGKNIQYF
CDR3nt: TGTGCCTGGAGTGTAGGGGGCGCGGGCAAAAACATTCAGTACTTC

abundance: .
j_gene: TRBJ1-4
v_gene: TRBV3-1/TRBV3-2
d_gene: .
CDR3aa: CASGPFVGGEEKLFF
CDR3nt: TGTGCCAGCGGACCTTTTGTAGGGGGAGAGGAAAAACTGTTTTTT

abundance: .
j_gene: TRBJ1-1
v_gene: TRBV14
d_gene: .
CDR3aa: CASSGQPNTEAFF
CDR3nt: TGTGCCAGCAGCGGACAGCCGAACACTGAAGCTTTCTTT

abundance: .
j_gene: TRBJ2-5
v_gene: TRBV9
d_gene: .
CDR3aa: CASSVVGGETQYF
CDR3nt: TGTGCCAGCAGCGTAGTTGGGGGGGAGACCCAGTACTTC

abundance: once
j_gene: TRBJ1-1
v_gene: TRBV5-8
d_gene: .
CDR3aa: CASSRWRGTEAFF
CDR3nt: TGTGCCAGCAGCCGGTGGCGGGGCACTGAAGCTTTCTTT

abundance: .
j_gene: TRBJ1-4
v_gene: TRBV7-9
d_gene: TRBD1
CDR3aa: CASSSDRGPITSTNEKLFF
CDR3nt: TGTGCCAGCAGCTCCGACAGGGGCCCGATTACTTCAACTAATGAAAAACTGTTTTTT

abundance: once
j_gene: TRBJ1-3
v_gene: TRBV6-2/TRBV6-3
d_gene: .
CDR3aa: CASSYGGVPGNTIYF
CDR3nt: TGTGCCAGCAGTTACGGCGGGGTCCCAGGAAACACCATATATTTT

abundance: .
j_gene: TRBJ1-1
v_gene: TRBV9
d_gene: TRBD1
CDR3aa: CASSDQQGAGAFF
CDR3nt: TGTGCCAGCAGCGACCAACAGGGGGCCGGGGCTTTCTTT

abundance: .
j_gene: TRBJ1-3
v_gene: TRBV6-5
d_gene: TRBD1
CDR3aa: CASSTGTGRGNTIYF
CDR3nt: TGTGCCAGCAGTACCGGGACAGGGAGGGGAAACACCATATATTTT

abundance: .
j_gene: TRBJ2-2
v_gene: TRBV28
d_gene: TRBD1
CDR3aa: CASSLLGRGRPYPGELFF
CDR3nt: TGTGCCAGCAGTTTATTGGGCAGGGGGCGCCCATATCCCGGGGAGCTGTTTTTT

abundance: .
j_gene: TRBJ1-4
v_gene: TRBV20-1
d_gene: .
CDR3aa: CSASAEKLFF
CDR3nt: TGCAGTGCTAGTGCGGAAAAACTGTTTTTT